The TCR beta chain described here comes from a study of somatic mutations in cytotoxic T cells in rheumatoid arthritis. The overall study: At nearly 100% purity, some V beta antibody-stained T-cell populations were flow-sorted, and these included V beta1+ cells that were sequenced for TCRB.

The CDR3 runs 14 residues. CDR1 and CDR2 (germline): LGHNA, YNFKEQ. This table comes from immunoSEQ multiplex PCR, and its TCRdb copy is limited to in-frame clones, with some not included. The sample has about 10,000 clones, over 70% seen once; the top ten hold roughly a fifth. Regarding the study as a whole: Of under 85 patients, 8 or 9 had a largest CD8+ clone that exceeded 20% of CD8+ cells.

In the case of this clone: Its target is unknown. Germline is not matched at one junction end, which may reflect a read error.

The chain combines TRBV4-2 with TRBJ1-2, with D possibly TRBD1 on 6 matching bases. Source material: CD8+ T cells sorted from blood. This TCR was recovered from a man aged 45-65 years in good health. CDR3 DNA: TGTGCCAGCAGCTTATTGGGGGGGGCGCAGGCTCTCTCCTTC. Protein sequence: CASSLLGGAQALSF.